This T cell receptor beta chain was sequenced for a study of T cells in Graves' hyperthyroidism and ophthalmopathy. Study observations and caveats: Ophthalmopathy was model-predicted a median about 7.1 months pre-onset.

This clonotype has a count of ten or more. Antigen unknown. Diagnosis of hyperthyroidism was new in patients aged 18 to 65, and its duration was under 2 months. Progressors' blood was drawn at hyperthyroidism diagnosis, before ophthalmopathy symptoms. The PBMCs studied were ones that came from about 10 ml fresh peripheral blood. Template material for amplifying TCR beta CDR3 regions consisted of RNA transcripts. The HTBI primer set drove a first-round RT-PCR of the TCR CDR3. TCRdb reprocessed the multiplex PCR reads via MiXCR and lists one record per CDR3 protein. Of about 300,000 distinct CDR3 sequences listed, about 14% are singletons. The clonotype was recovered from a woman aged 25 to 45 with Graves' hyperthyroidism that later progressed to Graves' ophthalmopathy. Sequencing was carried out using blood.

CDR3 sequence reads: CASSGGTGIANTGELFF. CDR3 nucleotide sequence: TGTGCCAGCAGCGGCGGGACAGGGATCGCGAACACCGGGGAGCTGTTTTTT. The chain couples TRBV7-9 to TRBJ2-2; 9 positions match TRBD1. CDR1 and CDR2 from the germline V gene are SEHNR and FQNEAQ (reference sequence). J was trimmed by 0 bases and V by 5 bases; bases with no gene match: 7. There are 17 residues in the CDR3. The full variable domain, in which reference TRBV7-9 and TRBJ2-2 provide the parts outside the CDR3, is DTGVSQNPRHKITKRGQNVTFRCDPISEHNRLYWYRQTLGQGPEFLTYFQNEAQLEKSRLLSDRFSAERPKGSFSTLEIQRTEQGDSAMYLCASSGGTGIANTGELFFGEGSRLTVL.